This T cell receptor beta chain was observed in a study of T cell responses to AZD1222 COVID-19 vaccine. Repertoires were generated with immunoSEQ multiplex PCR, while TCRdb's copy carries only in-frame clones and drops some. Among tens of thousands of clones, under 90% were seen once, and the ten largest hold about 1.3%. Germline V gene sequence: CDR1 SGHTA, CDR2 FQGNSA. J gave up 1 base and V 5 bases, and 8 bases lay outside the gene matches. There are 15 residues in the CDR3. Whole-study findings and limits: Epitopes outside B.1.351 and B.1.1.7 mutated regions reportedly drew nearly half of spike TCRs. Increases in Spike-specific TCR breadth and depth were seen after two AZD1222 doses. The sample set comprised mostly white British donors with more females, and clonal diversity was possibly underestimated.

Pooled in the analysis were second doses at about 4 or about 12 weeks. About this clone: Its specificity is not known.

The source was peripheral blood, collected 28 days after the second AZD1222 dose. The genes are TRBV7-2 and TRBJ2-7; 7 nucleotides line up with TRBD2. This TCR was recovered from an adult who received the AZD1222 COVID-19 vaccine. CDR3 coding DNA: TGTGCCAGCAGCCTTTCGAGCGGGAAGTCCTACGAGCAGTACTTC. It translates to CASSLSSGKSYEQYF.